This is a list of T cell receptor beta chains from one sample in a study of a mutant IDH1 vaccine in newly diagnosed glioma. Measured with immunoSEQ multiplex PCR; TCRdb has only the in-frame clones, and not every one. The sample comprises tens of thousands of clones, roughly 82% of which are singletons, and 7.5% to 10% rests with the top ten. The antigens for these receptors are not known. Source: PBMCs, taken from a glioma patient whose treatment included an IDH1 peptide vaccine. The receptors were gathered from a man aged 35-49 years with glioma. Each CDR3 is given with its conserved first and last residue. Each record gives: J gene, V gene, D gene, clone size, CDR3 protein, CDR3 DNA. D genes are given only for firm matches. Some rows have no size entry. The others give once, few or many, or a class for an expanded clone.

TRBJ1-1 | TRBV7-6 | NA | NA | CASSPIEAFF | TGTGCCAGCAGCCCCATTGAAGCTTTCTTT
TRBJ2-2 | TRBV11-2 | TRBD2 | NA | CASSLEALAGRTGELFF | TGTGCCAGCAGCTTAGAGGCACTAGCGGGACGGACCGGGGAGCTGTTTTTT
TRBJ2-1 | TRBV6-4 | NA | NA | CASSDSPASSYNEQFF | TGTGCCAGCAGTGACTCCCCAGCTAGCTCCTACAATGAGCAGTTCTTC
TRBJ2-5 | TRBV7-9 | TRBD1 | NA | CASSGRTGFAETQYF | TGTGCCAGCAGCGGCAGGACAGGGTTTGCGGAGACCCAGTACTTC
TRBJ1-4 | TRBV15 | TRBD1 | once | CATSSRTGINEKLFF | TGTGCCACCAGCAGCCGGACAGGGATTAATGAAAAACTGTTTTTT
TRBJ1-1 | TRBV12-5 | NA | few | CASQPGTVNTEAFF | TGTGCTTCTCAACCTGGGACGGTCAACACTGAAGCTTTCTTT
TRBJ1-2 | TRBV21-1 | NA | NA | CASSKILGPDYGYTF | TGTGCCAGCAGCAAAATCTTGGGTCCGGACTATGGCTACACCTTC
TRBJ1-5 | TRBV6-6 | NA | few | CASSIDGTSNQPQHF | TGTGCCAGCAGTATCGACGGAACAAGCAATCAGCCCCAGCATTTT
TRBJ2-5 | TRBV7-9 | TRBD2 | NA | CASSLGVEREAQETQYF | TGTGCCAGCAGCTTAGGAGTCGAGCGGGAGGCTCAAGAGACCCAGTACTTC
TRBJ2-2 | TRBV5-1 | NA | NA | CASSVGGLPGTGELFF | TGCGCCAGCAGCGTAGGGGGACTCCCGGGGACCGGGGAGCTGTTTTTT
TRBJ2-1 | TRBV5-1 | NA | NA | CASSLEYNEQFF | TGCGCCAGCAGCTTGGAATACAATGAGCAGTTCTTC
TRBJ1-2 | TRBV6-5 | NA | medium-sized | CASSYGPGYGYTF | TGTGCCAGCAGTTACGGTCCTGGCTATGGCTACACCTTC
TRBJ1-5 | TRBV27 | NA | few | CASSLGVRAPQHF | TGTGCCAGCAGTTTAGGGGTCAGGGCGCCCCAGCATTTT
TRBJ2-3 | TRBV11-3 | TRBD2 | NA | CASSSPSLAGGADTQYF | TGTGCCAGCAGCTCCCCCTCCCTAGCGGGAGGGGCAGATACGCAGTATTTT
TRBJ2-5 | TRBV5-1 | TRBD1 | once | CASRYGTGGFQETQYF | TGCGCCAGCAGATATGGGACAGGGGGGTTCCAAGAGACCCAGTACTTC
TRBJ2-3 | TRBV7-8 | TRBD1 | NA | CASSLAGQGDTDTQYF | TGTGCCAGCAGCCTCGCGGGACAGGGGGACACAGATACGCAGTATTTT
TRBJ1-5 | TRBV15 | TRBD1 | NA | CATSRERSGQGFQPQHF | TGTGCCACCAGCAGAGAGAGATCCGGACAGGGGTTTCAGCCCCAGCATTTT
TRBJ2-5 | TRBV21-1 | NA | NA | CASSPHGSLNQETQYF | TGTGCCAGCAGCCCCCACGGGAGTCTCAACCAAGAGACCCAGTACTTC
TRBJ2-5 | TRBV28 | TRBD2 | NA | CASNMREGPGWGQETQYF | TGTGCCAGCAACATGCGGGAGGGCCCCGGGTGGGGGCAAGAGACCCAGTACTTC
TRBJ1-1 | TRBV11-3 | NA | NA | CASSLAGLNTEAFF | TGTGCCAGCAGCTTGGCAGGACTGAACACTGAAGCTTTCTTT
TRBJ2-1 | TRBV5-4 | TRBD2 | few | CASSLEASGRSKFF | TGTGCCAGCAGCTTGGAGGCTAGCGGGAGGAGCAAGTTCTTC
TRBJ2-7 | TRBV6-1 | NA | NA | CASREPKGRAEQYF | TGTGCCAGCAGGGAACCCAAGGGCAGGGCCGAGCAGTACTTC
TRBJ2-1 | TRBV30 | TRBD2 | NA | CAYSGRAYNEQFF | TGTGCCTATAGCGGGAGGGCCTACAATGAGCAGTTCTTC
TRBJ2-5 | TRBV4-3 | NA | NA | CASSLGPGARGETQYF | TGCGCCAGCAGCCTAGGCCCGGGGGCGAGGGGAGAGACCCAGTACTTC
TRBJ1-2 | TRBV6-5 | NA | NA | CASGPGTVAPYGYTF | TGTGCCAGCGGGCCCGGGACCGTGGCCCCCTATGGCTACACCTTC
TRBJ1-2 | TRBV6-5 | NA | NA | CASRPGRGIYGYTF | TGTGCCAGCAGGCCTGGCAGGGGAATCTATGGCTACACCTTC
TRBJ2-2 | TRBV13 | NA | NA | CASSFQANTGELFF | TGTGCCAGCAGCTTCCAGGCGAACACCGGGGAGCTGTTTTTT
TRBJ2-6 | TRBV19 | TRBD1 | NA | CASRPRQGDTLWGANVLTF | TGTGCCAGTAGGCCCCGACAGGGCGACACACTCTGGGGTGCCAACGTCCTGACTTTC
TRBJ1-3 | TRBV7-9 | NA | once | CASSLRVEAGNTIYF | TGTGCCAGCAGCCTCAGGGTTGAGGCTGGAAACACCATATATTTT
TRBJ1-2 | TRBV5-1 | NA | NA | CASSSLDSSYGYTF | TGCGCCAGCAGCTCCCTCGACAGCTCCTATGGCTACACCTTC
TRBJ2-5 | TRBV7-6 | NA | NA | CASSLGGRETQYF | TGTGCCAGCAGCTTAGGGGGTCGGGAGACCCAGTACTTC
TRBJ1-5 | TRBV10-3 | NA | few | CAISEGGNQPQHF | TGTGCCATCAGCGAGGGGGGGAATCAGCCCCAGCATTTT
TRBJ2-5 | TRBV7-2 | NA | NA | CASSFSGIIWETQYF | TGTGCCAGCAGCTTCTCCGGGATCATTTGGGAGACCCAGTACTTC
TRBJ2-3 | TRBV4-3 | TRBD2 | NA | CASSPGLAEDTQYF | TGCGCCAGCAGCCCCGGACTAGCGGAGGATACGCAGTATTTT
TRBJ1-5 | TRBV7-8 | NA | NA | CASSLGRQSNQPQHF | TGTGCCAGCAGCTTAGGGCGGCAGAGCAATCAGCCCCAGCATTTT
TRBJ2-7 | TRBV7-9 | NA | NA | CASGPQGGEQYF | TGTGCCAGCGGACCCCAGGGGGGAGAGCAGTACTTC
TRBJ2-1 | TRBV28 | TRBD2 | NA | CASSPQSGSGSEQFF | TGTGCCAGCAGCCCCCAAAGCGGGAGCGGCAGTGAGCAGTTCTTC
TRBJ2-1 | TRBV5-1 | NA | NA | CASSSVGDNEQFF | TGCGCCAGCAGCTCCGTTGGGGACAATGAGCAGTTCTTC
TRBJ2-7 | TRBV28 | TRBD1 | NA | CASTPRGTGSYEQYF | TGTGCCAGCACTCCTCGCGGGACAGGCTCCTACGAGCAGTACTTC
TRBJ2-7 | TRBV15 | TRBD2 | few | CATSIAGEQYF | TGTGCCACCAGCATAGCGGGGGAGCAGTACTTC
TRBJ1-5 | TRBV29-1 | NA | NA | CSVVDSGGNQPQHF | TGCAGCGTTGTGGACTCTGGGGGCAATCAGCCCCAGCATTTT
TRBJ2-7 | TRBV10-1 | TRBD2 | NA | CASSDSTSGRHEQYF | TGCGCCAGCAGTGATTCGACTAGCGGGAGGCACGAGCAGTACTTC
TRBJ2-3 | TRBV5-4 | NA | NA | CASSSKDRTHDTQYF | TGTGCCAGCAGCTCCAAAGACAGGACCCACGATACGCAGTATTTT
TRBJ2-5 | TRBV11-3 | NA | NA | CASSPGETQYF | TGTGCCAGCAGCCCGGGGGAGACCCAGTACTTC
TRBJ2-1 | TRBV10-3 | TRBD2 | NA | CAISEELAGASNEQFF | TGTGCCATCAGTGAGGAACTAGCGGGAGCTAGCAATGAGCAGTTCTTC
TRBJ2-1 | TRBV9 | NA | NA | CASSVGLTNYNEQFF | TGTGCCAGCAGCGTAGGACTGACAAACTACAATGAGCAGTTCTTC
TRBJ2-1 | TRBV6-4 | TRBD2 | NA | CASSSHTSGGSNEQFF | TGTGCCAGCTCCAGCCATACTAGCGGGGGTTCAAATGAGCAGTTCTTC
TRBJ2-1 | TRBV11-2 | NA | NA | CASSLGQRRSSYNEQFF | TGTGCCAGCAGCTTAGGTCAGCGGAGGAGCTCCTACAATGAGCAGTTCTTC
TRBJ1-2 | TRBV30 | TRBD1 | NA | CAWSARQDRGYTF | TGTGCCTGGAGTGCAAGACAGGACAGGGGCTACACCTTC
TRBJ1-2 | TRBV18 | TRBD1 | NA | CASSPKEGQLNYGYTF | TGTGCCAGCTCACCAAAGGAGGGACAGCTAAACTATGGCTACACCTTC
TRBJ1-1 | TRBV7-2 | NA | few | CASSGRTRTEAFF | TGTGCCAGCAGCGGCCGGACGCGAACTGAAGCTTTCTTT
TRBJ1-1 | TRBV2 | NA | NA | CASSELGPQNEAFF | TGTGCCAGCAGTGAATTGGGGCCCCAGAATGAAGCTTTCTTT
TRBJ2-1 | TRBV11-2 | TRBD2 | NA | CASSLEIMRLAGVNEQFF | TGTGCCAGCAGCTTAGAGATTATGAGACTAGCGGGAGTCAATGAGCAGTTCTTC
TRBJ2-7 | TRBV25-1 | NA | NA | CASSGVQGFYEQYF | TGTGCCAGCAGCGGCGTTCAGGGGTTCTACGAGCAGTACTTC
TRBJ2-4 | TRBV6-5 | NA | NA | CASRRGHGAENIQYF | TGTGCCAGCAGACGAGGACACGGGGCCGAAAACATTCAGTACTTC